The rows below give T cell receptor beta chains drawn from one sample of a study of T-cell memory formation after mild COVID-19. TCRdb redid the calling of the 5' RACE reads with MiXCR, one entry per CDR3 protein. The profile shows hundreds of thousands of distinct CDR3 sequences, around a quarter of them singletons. What was sequenced was PBMCs or a T cell subset sorted from them (not recorded which). These receptors came from an adult woman who had mild COVID-19 (a few samples of this study predate the infection). Cell type and time point are not known. The CDR3 runs from the conserved cysteine through the conserved F or W. Each record gives: CDR3 DNA, CDR3 protein, D gene, clone size, V gene, J gene. The D gene is left open where the match is weak. Rows may omit the clone size; those that give it use once, few, many or a size class.

CDR3nt: TGCGCCAGCAGCTTGGGAGGGGATTCTTACTACAATGAGCAGTTCTTC
CDR3aa: CASSLGGDSYYNEQFF
d_gene: -
abundance: -
v_gene: TRBV5-1
j_gene: TRBJ2-1

CDR3nt: TGTGCCAGCAGCAGTGGAGAGGCGGGGGGCCTCTACGAGCAGTACTTC
CDR3aa: CASSSGEAGGLYEQYF
d_gene: TRBD2
abundance: -
v_gene: TRBV5-6
j_gene: TRBJ2-7

CDR3nt: TGCGCCAGCAGCCAAGATCTATGGAGGAGCACAGATACGCAGTATTTT
CDR3aa: CASSQDLWRSTDTQYF
d_gene: -
abundance: few
v_gene: TRBV4-3
j_gene: TRBJ2-3

CDR3nt: TGCAGTGCTACCCCTCGGGGAGGCCGACGGGTCGGGGGCTACGAGCAGTACTTC
CDR3aa: CSATPRGGRRVGGYEQYF
d_gene: -
abundance: many
v_gene: TRBV20-1
j_gene: TRBJ2-7

CDR3nt: TGTGCCACCAGTGGGGGGACAGCCAATGAGCAGTTCTTC
CDR3aa: CATSGGTANEQFF
d_gene: TRBD1
abundance: -
v_gene: TRBV24-1
j_gene: TRBJ2-1

CDR3nt: TGCGCCAGCAGCGAGGGACTAGCGGGGGGGCGGACAGATACGCAGTATTTT
CDR3aa: CASSEGLAGGRTDTQYF
d_gene: TRBD2
abundance: -
v_gene: TRBV5-1
j_gene: TRBJ2-3

CDR3nt: TGTGCCACCAGTCACCCGGGGGGTGGCGAGCAGTTCTTC
CDR3aa: CATSHPGGGEQFF
d_gene: TRBD2
abundance: -
v_gene: TRBV24-1
j_gene: TRBJ2-1

CDR3nt: TGTGCCAGCAGCTTAGCGACAGGGGGAAGGTCACCCCTCCACTTT
CDR3aa: CASSLATGGRSPLHF
d_gene: TRBD1
abundance: -
v_gene: TRBV7-8
j_gene: TRBJ1-6

CDR3nt: TGTGCCTGGAGTGTACTAGGGTCAGGAGCTTCCTACGAGCAGTACTTC
CDR3aa: CAWSVLGSGASYEQYF
d_gene: -
abundance: few
v_gene: TRBV30
j_gene: TRBJ2-7

CDR3nt: TGTGCCAGCAGCTATACGACGGGCCCTGAAGCTTTCTTT
CDR3aa: CASSYTTGPEAFF
d_gene: -
abundance: -
v_gene: TRBV12-3/TRBV12-4
j_gene: TRBJ1-1

CDR3nt: TGTGCCAGCAGTTACCAGCGGGGGGCCCACAATGAGCAGTTCTTC
CDR3aa: CASSYQRGAHNEQFF
d_gene: TRBD2
abundance: few
v_gene: TRBV6-5
j_gene: TRBJ2-1

CDR3nt: TGTGCCAGCAAGGACTACCTGAGAGAGGAGCAGTTCTTC
CDR3aa: CASKDYLREEQFF
d_gene: -
abundance: few
v_gene: TRBV7-2
j_gene: TRBJ2-1

CDR3nt: TGTGCCAGCAGCTTAGCCCTGGGGGGGGGCAAGAACACTGAAGCTTTCTTT
CDR3aa: CASSLALGGGKNTEAFF
d_gene: -
abundance: -
v_gene: TRBV7-9
j_gene: TRBJ1-1

CDR3nt: TGTGCCAGCAGTTTCGGCCAGAGACTAGGAGAGACCCAGTACTTC
CDR3aa: CASSFGQRLGETQYF
d_gene: -
abundance: -
v_gene: TRBV12-3/TRBV12-4
j_gene: TRBJ2-5

CDR3nt: TGTGCCAGCAGCCAAGGAGCCGGGGTGGACTATGGCTACACCTTC
CDR3aa: CASSQGAGVDYGYTF
d_gene: -
abundance: many
v_gene: TRBV4-2
j_gene: TRBJ1-2

CDR3nt: TGTGCCAGCAGTTTATCGGTGGGAGTCGGGAATGAGCAGTTCTTC
CDR3aa: CASSLSVGVGNEQFF
d_gene: -
abundance: -
v_gene: TRBV27
j_gene: TRBJ2-1

CDR3nt: TGCAGTGCGGGGCTAGCGGCTAATGAGCAGTTCTTC
CDR3aa: CSAGLAANEQFF
d_gene: TRBD2
abundance: few
v_gene: TRBV20-1
j_gene: TRBJ2-1

CDR3nt: TGTGCCACCAGTGTAGGGGTTAGCAATCAGCCCCAGCATTTT
CDR3aa: CATSVGVSNQPQHF
d_gene: -
abundance: -
v_gene: TRBV24-1
j_gene: TRBJ1-5

CDR3nt: TGTGCCAGCAGCTTGACAGGGATGGGGGCCAACGTCCTGACTTTC
CDR3aa: CASSLTGMGANVLTF
d_gene: TRBD1
abundance: few
v_gene: TRBV7-3
j_gene: TRBJ2-6

CDR3nt: TGTGCCACCAGCAGAGATTGGTCGACCGGGACAGGGTTCGACGAGCAGTACTTC
CDR3aa: CATSRDWSTGTGFDEQYF
d_gene: TRBD1
abundance: -
v_gene: TRBV15
j_gene: TRBJ2-7

CDR3nt: TGTGCCAGCAGCTTGGCCGTGGCTTCACAAGAGACCCAGTACTTC
CDR3aa: CASSLAVASQETQYF
d_gene: -
abundance: -
v_gene: TRBV5-4
j_gene: TRBJ2-5

CDR3nt: TGCAGTGCTAGAGAAAGGGGGCACTACGAGCAGTACTTC
CDR3aa: CSARERGHYEQYF
d_gene: TRBD1
abundance: -
v_gene: TRBV20-1
j_gene: TRBJ2-7

CDR3nt: TGTGCCAGCAGCTTAACTGACAGCCCCAATGAGCAGTTCTTC
CDR3aa: CASSLTDSPNEQFF
d_gene: -
abundance: few
v_gene: TRBV7-9
j_gene: TRBJ2-1

CDR3nt: TGTGCCAGCAGTCCCCAACTAGCGGGGGTTGGCACAGATACGCAGTATTTT
CDR3aa: CASSPQLAGVGTDTQYF
d_gene: TRBD2
abundance: once
v_gene: TRBV6-6
j_gene: TRBJ2-3

CDR3nt: TGCGCCAGCAGCTTGAGGGAGCTTAAGATAGATACGCAGTATTTT
CDR3aa: CASSLRELKIDTQYF
d_gene: -
abundance: -
v_gene: TRBV5-1
j_gene: TRBJ2-3

CDR3nt: TGTGCCAGCAGCCGCGGCGGGGTAGCGGTCACAGATACGCAGTATTTT
CDR3aa: CASSRGGVAVTDTQYF
d_gene: -
abundance: few
v_gene: TRBV12-3/TRBV12-4
j_gene: TRBJ2-3

CDR3nt: TGTGCCAGCAGTTACGGTCAGGGGGCCTACAATGAGCAGTTCTTC
CDR3aa: CASSYGQGAYNEQFF
d_gene: TRBD1
abundance: few
v_gene: TRBV6-5
j_gene: TRBJ2-1

CDR3nt: TGTGCCAGCAGCCCCCAAGCGGGAAAGACAGATACGCAGTATTTT
CDR3aa: CASSPQAGKTDTQYF
d_gene: TRBD2
abundance: -
v_gene: TRBV7-2
j_gene: TRBJ2-3

CDR3nt: TGTGCCAGCAGCTTAAGGACTGTTCAATCTGGGGCCAACGTCCTGACTTTC
CDR3aa: CASSLRTVQSGANVLTF
d_gene: -
abundance: many
v_gene: TRBV7-9
j_gene: TRBJ2-6

CDR3nt: TGTGCCAGCCTTAAAAGGGATCCTAGCACAGATACGCAGTATTTT
CDR3aa: CASLKRDPSTDTQYF
d_gene: -
abundance: few
v_gene: TRBV2
j_gene: TRBJ2-3

CDR3nt: TGTGCCAGCAGCTTACCCCCCGCGGGAGTCCCCAAAGCCGGGGAGCTGTTTTTT
CDR3aa: CASSLPPAGVPKAGELFF
d_gene: TRBD2
abundance: -
v_gene: TRBV7-9
j_gene: TRBJ2-2

CDR3nt: TGTGCCAGCAGCCGATCCGGGGGGCATAACAATGAGCAGTTCTTC
CDR3aa: CASSRSGGHNNEQFF
d_gene: -
abundance: -
v_gene: TRBV7-2
j_gene: TRBJ2-1

CDR3nt: TGCAGCGTTGCTGGGGCTAACTATGGCTACACCTTC
CDR3aa: CSVAGANYGYTF
d_gene: -
abundance: few
v_gene: TRBV29-1
j_gene: TRBJ1-2

CDR3nt: TGTGCCAGCAGTTTTCCGGGGGAACCCGCGAACACCGGGGAGCTGTTTTTT
CDR3aa: CASSFPGEPANTGELFF
d_gene: -
abundance: few
v_gene: TRBV7-9
j_gene: TRBJ2-2

CDR3nt: TGTGCCAGCAGTTTCCTGAGTTTGGGTGGTACCTACGAGCAGTACTTC
CDR3aa: CASSFLSLGGTYEQYF
d_gene: -
abundance: -
v_gene: TRBV12-3/TRBV12-4
j_gene: TRBJ2-7

CDR3nt: TGCAGTGCTAGAGACTACGGGACGGAGCTCCAAGAGACCCAGTACTTC
CDR3aa: CSARDYGTELQETQYF
d_gene: -
abundance: -
v_gene: TRBV20-1
j_gene: TRBJ2-5

CDR3nt: TGTGCCAGCAGCTTACGGCCCGGGGGAGGCTCCTACAATGAGCAGTTCTTC
CDR3aa: CASSLRPGGGSYNEQFF
d_gene: -
abundance: few
v_gene: TRBV7-9
j_gene: TRBJ2-1

CDR3nt: TGTGCCAGCTCACCATCCGGGACAGGCACTGAAGCTTTCTTT
CDR3aa: CASSPSGTGTEAFF
d_gene: TRBD1
abundance: once
v_gene: TRBV18
j_gene: TRBJ1-1

CDR3nt: TGCAGTGCTAGGCCCGGGGAGACCCAGTACTTC
CDR3aa: CSARPGETQYF
d_gene: -
abundance: few
v_gene: TRBV20-1
j_gene: TRBJ2-5

CDR3nt: TGTGCCAGCAGCTCGGGACAAACGACAGGGAACGAGCAGTACTTC
CDR3aa: CASSSGQTTGNEQYF
d_gene: TRBD1
abundance: few
v_gene: TRBV7-3
j_gene: TRBJ2-7

CDR3nt: TGTGCCAGTAGTAAAACGGGAAACACTGAAGCTTTCTTT
CDR3aa: CASSKTGNTEAFF
d_gene: -
abundance: -
v_gene: TRBV19
j_gene: TRBJ1-1

CDR3nt: TGCGCCAGCAGCCAGGTGGGGGTTCCCTTCAATGAGCAGTTCTTC
CDR3aa: CASSQVGVPFNEQFF
d_gene: -
abundance: few
v_gene: TRBV4-1
j_gene: TRBJ2-1

CDR3nt: TGTGCCACCAGTGATTCGGCAGCGGACTTTAGCACAGATACGCAGTATTTT
CDR3aa: CATSDSAADFSTDTQYF
d_gene: -
abundance: -
v_gene: TRBV24-1
j_gene: TRBJ2-3

CDR3nt: TGTGCCAGCAGTTATGCTCTAGCGGGAGGGCTGAAGGTTTACGAGCAGTACTTC
CDR3aa: CASSYALAGGLKVYEQYF
d_gene: TRBD2
abundance: -
v_gene: TRBV6-2/TRBV6-3
j_gene: TRBJ2-7

CDR3nt: TGTGCCAGCAGCCAAGATTCGGGCGGCGGGAACACTGAAGCTTTCTTT
CDR3aa: CASSQDSGGGNTEAFF
d_gene: -
abundance: -
v_gene: TRBV4-2
j_gene: TRBJ1-1

CDR3nt: TGCAGTGCCCCCCTCGCTCGGGGCCCATGGGAAGAGACCCAGTACTTC
CDR3aa: CSAPLARGPWEETQYF
d_gene: -
abundance: few
v_gene: TRBV20-1
j_gene: TRBJ2-5